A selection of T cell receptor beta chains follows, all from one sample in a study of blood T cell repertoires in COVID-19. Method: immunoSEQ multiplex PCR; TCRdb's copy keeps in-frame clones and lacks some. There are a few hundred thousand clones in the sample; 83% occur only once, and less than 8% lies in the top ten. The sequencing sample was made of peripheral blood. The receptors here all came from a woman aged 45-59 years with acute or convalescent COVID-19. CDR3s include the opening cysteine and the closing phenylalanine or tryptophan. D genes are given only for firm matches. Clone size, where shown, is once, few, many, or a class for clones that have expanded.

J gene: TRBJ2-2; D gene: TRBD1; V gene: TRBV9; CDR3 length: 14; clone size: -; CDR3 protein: CASSGLTGAGELFF; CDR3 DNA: TGTGCCAGCAGCGGGTTGACAGGGGCCGGGGAGCTGTTTTTT
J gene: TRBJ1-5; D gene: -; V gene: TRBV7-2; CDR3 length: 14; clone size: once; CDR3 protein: CASSVDRNNQPQHF; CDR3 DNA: TGTGCCAGCAGCGTCGACAGGAACAATCAGCCCCAGCATTTT
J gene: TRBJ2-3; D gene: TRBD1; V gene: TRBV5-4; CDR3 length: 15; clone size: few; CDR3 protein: CASSPGQGAGDTQYF; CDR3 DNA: TGTGCCAGCAGCCCAGGACAGGGGGCAGGAGATACGCAGTATTTT
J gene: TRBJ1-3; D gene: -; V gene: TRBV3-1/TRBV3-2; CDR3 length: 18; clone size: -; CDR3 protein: CASSPEAFTGIPGNTIYF; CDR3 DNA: TGTGCCAGCAGCCCGGAAGCCTTTACAGGGATTCCTGGAAACACCATATATTTT
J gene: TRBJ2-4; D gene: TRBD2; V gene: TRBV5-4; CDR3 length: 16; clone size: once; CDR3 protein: CASSLEIAGLKNIQYF; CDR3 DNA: TGTGCCAGCAGCTTGGAGATAGCGGGACTAAAAAACATTCAGTACTTC
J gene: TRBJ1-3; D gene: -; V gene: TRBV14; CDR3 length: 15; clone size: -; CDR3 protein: CASSVTGFTGNTIYF; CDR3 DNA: TGTGCCAGCAGCGTGACGGGGTTCACTGGAAACACCATATATTTT
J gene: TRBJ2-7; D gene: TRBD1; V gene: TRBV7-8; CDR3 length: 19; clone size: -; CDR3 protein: CASSPLQGTGRKMSYEQYF; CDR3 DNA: TGTGCCAGCAGCCCGCTACAGGGGACAGGACGCAAGATGTCCTACGAGCAGTACTTC
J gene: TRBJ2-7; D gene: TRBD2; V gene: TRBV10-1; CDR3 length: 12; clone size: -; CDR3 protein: CASSGTNYEQYF; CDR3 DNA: TGCGCCAGTTCCGGGACTAATTACGAGCAGTACTTC
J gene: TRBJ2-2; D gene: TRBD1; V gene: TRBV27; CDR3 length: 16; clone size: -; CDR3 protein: CASSLRGRLNTGELFF; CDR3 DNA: TGTGCCAGCAGCTTAAGGGGGCGTCTCAACACCGGGGAGCTGTTTTTT
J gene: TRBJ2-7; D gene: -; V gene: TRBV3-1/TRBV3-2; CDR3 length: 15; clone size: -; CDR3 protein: CAGSQDLARGREQYF; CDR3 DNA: TGTGCCGGCAGCCAAGATCTTGCCCGGGGTCGCGAGCAGTACTTC
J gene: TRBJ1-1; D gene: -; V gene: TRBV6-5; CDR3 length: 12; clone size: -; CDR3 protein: CASSLSYTEAFF; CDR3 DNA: TGTGCCAGCAGTTTGAGTTACACTGAAGCTTTCTTT
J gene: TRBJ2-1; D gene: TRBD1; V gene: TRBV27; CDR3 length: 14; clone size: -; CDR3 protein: CASSTQTGLDEQFF; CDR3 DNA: TGTGCCAGCAGTACGCAGACAGGGTTGGACGAGCAGTTCTTC
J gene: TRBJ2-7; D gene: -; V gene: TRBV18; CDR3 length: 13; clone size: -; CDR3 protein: CASSPRESYEQYF; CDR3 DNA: TGTGCCAGCTCACCACGGGAGTCCTACGAGCAGTACTTC
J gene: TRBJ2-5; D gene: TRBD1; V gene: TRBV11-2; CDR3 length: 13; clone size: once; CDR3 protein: CASSTGALETQYF; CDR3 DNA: TGTGCCAGCAGCACAGGGGCGTTAGAGACCCAGTACTTC
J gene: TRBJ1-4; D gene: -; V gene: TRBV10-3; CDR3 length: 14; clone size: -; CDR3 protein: CAISELQGNEKLFF; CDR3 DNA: TGTGCCATCAGTGAGTTACAGGGAAATGAAAAACTGTTTTTT
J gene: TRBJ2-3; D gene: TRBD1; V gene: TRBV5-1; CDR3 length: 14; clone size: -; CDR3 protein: CASSPDRGRNTQYF; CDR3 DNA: TGCGCCAGCAGCCCGGACAGGGGGCGGAATACGCAGTATTTT